This T cell receptor (beta chain) was captured by sequencing in a study of cytomegalovirus exposure and HLA in healthy donors. Study-wide findings and caveats: Upon later analysis, HLA-associated TCR beta chains proved more clonally expanded than other, equally common chains.

PCR employed 60 Vbeta and 13 Jbeta primers. Data came from immunoSEQ multiplex PCR; TCRdb stores just in-frame clones and leaves some out. The sample yields tens of thousands of clones, around three quarters seen once. Worth noting for this clone: Its antigen is as yet unknown.

The CDR3 covers 12 residues. The junction had 0 bases not matched to a gene; V was cut back by 5 bases and J by 3 bases. Looked up from germline, CDR1 is SGHVS and CDR2 is FNYEAQ. V and J are TRBV7-6 and TRBJ2-5, with 7 bases that match TRBD2. The specimen was PBMCs. The origin of this receptor is a man in his forties in good health and CMV-seronegative. The CDR3: CASSRGEETQYF. CDR3 DNA: TGTGCCAGCAGCCGGGGGGAAGAGACCCAGTACTTC.